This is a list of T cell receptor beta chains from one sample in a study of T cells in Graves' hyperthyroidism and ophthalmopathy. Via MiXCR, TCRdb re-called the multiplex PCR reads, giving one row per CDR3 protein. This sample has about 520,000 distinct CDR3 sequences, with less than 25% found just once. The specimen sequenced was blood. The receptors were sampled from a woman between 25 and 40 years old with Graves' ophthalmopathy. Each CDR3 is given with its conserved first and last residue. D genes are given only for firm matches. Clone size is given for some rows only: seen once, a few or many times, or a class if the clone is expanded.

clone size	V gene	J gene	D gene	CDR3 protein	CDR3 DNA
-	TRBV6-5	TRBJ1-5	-	CASSYSSGTELPQHF	TGTGCCAGCAGTTACTCTTCGGGTACTGAGCTGCCCCAGCATTTT
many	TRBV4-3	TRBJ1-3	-	CASSQDRAAYGGRENENTIYF	TGCGCCAGCAGCCAAGATCGGGCAGCTTATGGGGGCAGGGAGAACGAAAACACCATATATTTT
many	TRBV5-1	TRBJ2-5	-	CASSATFGQGETQYF	TGCGCCAGCAGCGCGACCTTCGGGCAGGGTGAGACCCAGTACTTC
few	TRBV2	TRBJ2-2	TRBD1	CASTPGGTGELFF	TGTGCCAGCACCCCAGGGGGCACCGGGGAGCTGTTTTTT
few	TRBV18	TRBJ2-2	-	CASSPPGERETGELFF	TGTGCCAGCTCACCACCGGGGGAAAGGGAGACCGGGGAGCTGTTTTTT
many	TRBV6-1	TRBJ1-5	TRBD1	CASSQGQGRQPQHF	TGTGCCAGCAGTCAGGGACAGGGGCGTCAGCCCCAGCATTTT
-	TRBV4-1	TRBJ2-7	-	CASSQPGDRYEQYF	TGCGCCAGCAGCCAACCAGGGGATCGCTACGAGCAGTACTTC
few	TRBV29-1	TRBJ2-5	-	CSVEDPAVPGETQYF	TGCAGCGTTGAAGATCCCGCAGTCCCGGGAGAGACCCAGTACTTC
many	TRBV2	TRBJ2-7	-	CASSEGRGSYEQYF	TGTGCCAGCAGTGAAGGCAGGGGATCCTACGAGCAGTACTTC
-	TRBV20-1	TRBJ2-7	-	CSASRPPQGYEQYF	TGCAGTGCTTCCCGGCCTCCACAGGGATACGAGCAGTACTTC
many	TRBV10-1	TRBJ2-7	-	CASSDSDYEQYF	TGCGCCAGCAGTGATTCAGACTACGAGCAGTACTTC
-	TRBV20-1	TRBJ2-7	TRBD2	CSARVGLAGQSYEQYF	TGCAGTGCTAGAGTTGGACTAGCGGGGCAATCCTACGAGCAGTACTTC
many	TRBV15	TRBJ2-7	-	CATSRDPTPIYEQYF	TGTGCCACCAGCAGAGATCCGACACCAATCTACGAGCAGTACTTC
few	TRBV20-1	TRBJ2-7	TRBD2	CSASLAGAFSYEQYF	TGCAGTGCTAGCCTAGCGGGGGCCTTCTCCTACGAGCAGTACTTC
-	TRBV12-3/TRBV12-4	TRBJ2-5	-	CASSPNRGGETQYF	TGTGCCAGCAGTCCCAACAGGGGGGGAGAGACCCAGTACTTC
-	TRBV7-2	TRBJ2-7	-	CASSIRDPIYEQYF	TGTGCCAGCAGCATCCGGGACCCTATCTACGAGCAGTACTTC
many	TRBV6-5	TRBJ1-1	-	CASSRRRVEAFF	TGTGCCAGCAGTAGGCGGCGGGTTGAAGCTTTCTTT
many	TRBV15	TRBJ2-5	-	CATSPQGGGQETQYF	TGTGCCACCAGCCCCCAGGGGGGGGGCCAAGAGACCCAGTACTTC
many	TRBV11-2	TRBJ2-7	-	CASSLDPPGGVDEQYF	TGTGCCAGCAGCTTAGATCCCCCGGGGGGCGTCGACGAGCAGTACTTC
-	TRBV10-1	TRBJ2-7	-	CASSDPAGSIYEQYF	TGCGCCAGCAGTGACCCCGCAGGGAGCATCTACGAGCAGTACTTC
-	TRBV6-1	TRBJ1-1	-	CASRRGGFSEAFF	TGTGCCAGCAGGCGGGGGGGGTTCAGTGAAGCTTTCTTT
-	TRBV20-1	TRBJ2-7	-	CSARTGTSFSYEQYF	TGCAGTGCTAGAACCGGGACATCATTCTCCTACGAGCAGTACTTC
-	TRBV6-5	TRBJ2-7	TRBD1	CASSYTGTGLYEQYF	TGTGCCAGCAGTTATACCGGGACAGGGCTTTACGAGCAGTACTTC
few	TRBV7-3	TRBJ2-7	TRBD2	CASSLVAGGPRNEQYF	TGTGCCAGCAGCTTGGTTGCGGGAGGGCCACGGAACGAGCAGTACTTC
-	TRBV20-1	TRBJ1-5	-	CSARELGDQPQHF	TGCAGTGCTAGAGAACTGGGGGATCAGCCCCAGCATTTT
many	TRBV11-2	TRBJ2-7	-	CASSLGASEQYF	TGTGCCAGCAGCTTAGGGGCTTCCGAGCAGTACTTC
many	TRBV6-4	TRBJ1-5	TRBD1	CASSERSGGWSNQPQHF	TGTGCCAGCAGTGAGAGGTCAGGGGGCTGGAGCAATCAGCCCCAGCATTTT
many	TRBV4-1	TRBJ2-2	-	CASSPTSDVNTGELFF	TGCGCCAGCAGCCCAACATCGGACGTGAACACCGGGGAGCTGTTTTTT
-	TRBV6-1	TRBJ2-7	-	CASRGRRDPYEQYF	TGTGCCAGCAGGGGGAGGAGGGACCCCTACGAGCAGTACTTC
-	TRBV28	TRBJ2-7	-	CASSLWAMGGHEQYF	TGTGCCAGCAGTTTATGGGCGATGGGGGGTCACGAGCAGTACTTC
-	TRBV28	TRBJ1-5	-	CASRLTGQPQHF	TGTGCCAGCAGGCTAACAGGTCAGCCCCAGCATTTT
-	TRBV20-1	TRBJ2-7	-	CSASGTGEQYF	TGCAGTGCTAGCGGAACGGGGGAGCAGTACTTC
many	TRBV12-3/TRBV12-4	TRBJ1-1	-	CASSLQEGGTEAFF	TGTGCCAGCAGTTTACAGGAGGGCGGGACGGAAGCTTTCTTT
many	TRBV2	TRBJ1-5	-	CASSEVAQPQHF	TGTGCCAGCAGTGAAGTGGCTCAGCCCCAGCATTTT
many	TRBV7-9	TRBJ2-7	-	CASSSSSGRAYEQYF	TGTGCCAGCAGCTCTAGTTCGGGCCGCGCCTACGAGCAGTACTTC
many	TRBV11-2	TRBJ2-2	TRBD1	CASNPVGQGTTGELFF	TGTGCCAGCAACCCGGTGGGACAGGGAACTACCGGGGAGCTGTTTTTT
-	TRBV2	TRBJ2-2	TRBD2	CASIGLAGGPGELFF	TGTGCCAGCATCGGACTAGCAGGAGGCCCCGGGGAGCTGTTTTTT
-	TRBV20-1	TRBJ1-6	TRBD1	CSAPKTGGNSPLHF	TGCAGTGCCCCAAAGACAGGGGGTAATTCACCCCTCCACTTT
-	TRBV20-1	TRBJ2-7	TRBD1	CSAREQGWACEQYF	TGCAGTGCTAGAGAACAGGGGTGGGCTTGTGAGCAGTACTTC
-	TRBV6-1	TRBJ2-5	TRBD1	CASSLKTGWGETQYF	TGTGCCAGCAGTCTCAAGACAGGGTGGGGGGAGACCCAGTACTTC
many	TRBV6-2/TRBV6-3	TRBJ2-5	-	CASSYSIESVINEETQYF	TGTGCCAGCAGTTACTCGATCGAAAGCGTGATTAATGAAGAGACCCAGTACTTC
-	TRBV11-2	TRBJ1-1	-	CASSLVAVMNTEAFF	TGTGCCAGCAGCTTAGTGGCGGTAATGAACACTGAAGCTTTCTTT
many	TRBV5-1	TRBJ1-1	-	CASSLDGEENTEAFF	TGCGCCAGCAGCTTGGACGGGGAGGAGAACACTGAAGCTTTCTTT
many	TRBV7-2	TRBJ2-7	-	CASSSNSGEQYF	TGTGCCAGCAGCTCCAATTCTGGCGAGCAGTACTTC
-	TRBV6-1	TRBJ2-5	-	CAIKDRHQETQYF	TGTGCCATCAAGGACCGGCACCAAGAGACCCAGTACTTC
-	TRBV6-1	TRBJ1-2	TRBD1	CASSELGTGFSYTF	TGTGCCAGCAGTGAATTGGGGACAGGGTTCAGCTACACCTTC
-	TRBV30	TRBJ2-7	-	CAWSTGFGEQYF	TGTGCCTGGAGTACCGGGTTTGGGGAGCAGTACTTC
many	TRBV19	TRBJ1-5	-	CASSLEGGGSQPQHF	TGTGCCAGTAGCCTCGAGGGGGGAGGCAGTCAGCCCCAGCATTTT
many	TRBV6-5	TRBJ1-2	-	CASSPSAGLLGGYTF	TGTGCCAGCAGTCCTTCCGCTGGGTTGTTGGGTGGCTACACCTTC
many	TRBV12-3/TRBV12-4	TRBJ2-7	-	CASSLGGTTYEQYF	TGTGCCAGCAGTTTGGGTGGGACCACCTACGAGCAGTACTTC
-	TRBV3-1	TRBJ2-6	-	CASSQDLSGANVLTF	TGTGCCAGCAGCCAAGATCTTTCTGGGGCCAACGTCCTGACTTTC
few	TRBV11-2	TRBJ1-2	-	CASSLSSVRGYTF	TGTGCCAGCAGCTTAAGTTCCGTCCGAGGCTACACCTTC